One and the same sample provided the 5 T cell receptor beta chains below, sequenced in a study of tumor and adjacent non-tumor tissue in lung cancer. The template was RNA from unsorted bulk tissue. TCRbeta libraries were built with three rounds of nested PCR, modified from ARM-PCR. TCRdb recomputed calls from the multiplex PCR reads with MiXCR, one row per CDR3 protein. The profile shows 130,000 or so distinct CDR3 sequences, around three fifths of them singletons. The source material was lung tumor tissue. These receptors were collected from a man aged 25-45 years with non-small cell lung cancer.

This clonotype was observed a single time. This clone may be a read error of a much larger clone one base away. The chain links TRBV4-2 to TRBJ2-5; no reliable D call. Germline V lookup: CDR1 LGHNA, CDR2 YNFKEQ. The CDR3 totals 14 residues. The chain's CDR3 is CASSQGEARYTQYF. CDR3 nucleotide sequence: TGCGCCAGCAGCCAAGGAGAGGCTCGTTATACCCAGTACTTC.

This chain uses TRBV11-2 with TRBJ2-2; D is tentatively TRBD1 or TRBD2 (5 bases each). Germline values: CDR1 SGHAT, CDR2 FQNNGV. Trimming shortened V by 5 bases and J by 17 bases, and 24 bases separated the two germline ends. CDR3 length equals 14 residues. The CDR3: CASSPISGTWRLFF. In DNA, the CDR3 is TGTGCCAGCAGCCCCATATCCGGGACCTGGCGGCTATTTTTT.

This clonotype occurred many times. The chain uses TRBV29-1 and TRBJ2-7, with D unresolved. V was pared by 4 bases and J by 1 base, with 17 bases between. In germline, CDR1 is SQVTM, CDR2 ANQGSEA. The CDR3 contains 15 residues. The CDR3 loop reads CSVVARGVSSYEQYF. The CDR3 nucleotides read TGCAGCGTTGTAGCTAGAGGAGTTAGTTCCTACGAGCAGTACTTC.

This clonotype came up once. The chain couples TRBV11-2 to TRBJ1-2, with D unclear. The ends were cut back, 9 bases at V and 7 bases at J, with 18 bases in the middle. The CDR3 sequence is 13 residues long. Germline CDR1 reads SGHAT; CDR2 reads FQNNGV. CDR3 in amino acids: CARSLSDLGGYTF. The CDR3 nucleotides are TGTGCCAGGAGCCTTAGTGATTTGGGTGGCTACACCTTC.

With respect to this clonotype: At one boundary the junction diverges from the germline segment, which might be a read error. The gene calls are TRBV6-2 or TRBV6-3 and TRBJ2-7; 7 positions match TRBD1. CDR1 is MNHEY and CDR2 is SVGEGT in the germline V gene. The CDR3 consists of 15 residues. In nucleotides, the CDR3 is TGTCCCAGTAGTACACCGGACAGGTCACTACGTGAGCAGTACTTC. Translated: CPSSTPDRSLREQYF.